Below are 2 T cell receptor beta chains sequenced from a single sample in a study of CD8+ T cells in alopecia areata. Reverse transcribed after extraction, RNA yielded cDNA as the sequencing template. Measured with immunoSEQ multiplex PCR; TCRdb has only the in-frame clones, and not every one. Of 140,000 to 150,000 clones in the sample, approximately 56% are singletons; the top ten hold 35% to 40%. Sequencing used CD8+ T cells sorted from blood. The source is a human donor in good health.

The V gene is TRBV29-1, the J gene TRBJ2-4; perhaps TRBD1 as D (6 bases). Germline values: CDR1 SQVTM, CDR2 ANQGSEA. Between the trimmed V and J ends, which lost 6 bases and 0 bases, there was a span of 18 bases. The CDR3 loop spans 16 amino acids. CDR3 protein: CSVEGRDKQAKNIQYF. CDR3 sequence (DNA): TGCAGCGTCGAGGGAAGGGACAAGCAAGCCAAAAACATTCAGTACTTC.

V usage is TRBV4-1 and J usage is TRBJ2-5, with 7 bases aligning to TRBD1. V gave up 2 bases and J gave up 4 bases; unmatched junction bases: 7. The CDR3 has 15 amino acids. The germline V gene has CDR1 MGHRA and CDR2 YSYEKL. As DNA, the CDR3 is TGCGCCAGCAGCCAACCGGGACAGCTACGAGAGACCCAGTACTTC. Its protein product is CASSQPGQLRETQYF.